The 16 T cell receptor beta chains listed next were all sequenced from one sample in a study of blood T cell repertoires in COVID-19. Assay: immunoSEQ multiplex PCR; the TCRdb copy retains only in-frame clones and omits some. The data hold around 120,000 clones, with about 88% observed a single time. The source material was peripheral blood. These receptors originate from a man aged 60 to 75 with COVID-19, enrolled during active disease.

The chain combines TRBV4-3 with TRBJ2-1; the match to TRBD1 covers 10 bases. CDR3 length equals 16 residues. CDR1 is LGHNA, CDR2 YSLEER, per germline. The J segment lost 7 bases and the V segment lost 1 base, leaving 7 bases of the junction unmatched. CDR3 sequence reads: CASSQAGTGDGNEQFF. In nucleotides, the CDR3 is TGCGCCAGCAGCCAAGCCGGGACAGGGGATGGGAATGAGCAGTTCTTC.

This chain connects TRBV9 to TRBJ2-3, with a possible D match to TRBD1 (5 bases). Per germline, CDR1 SGDLS and CDR2 YYNGEE. The CDR3 covers 14 residues. Trimming took off 0 bases at V and 2 bases at J, with 7 bases between the two ends. The CDR3: CASSVVDNTDTQYF. The CDR3 DNA is TGTGCCAGCAGCGTAGTGGACAACACAGATACGCAGTATTTT. Supplemented by reference TRBV9 and TRBJ2-3, the full variable domain reads DSGVTQTPKHLITATGQRVTLRCSPRSGDLSVYWYQQSLDQGLQFLIQYYNGEERAKGNILERFSAQQFPDLHSELNLSSLELGDSALYFCASSVVDNTDTQYFGPGTRLTVL.

The chain uses TRBV6-6 and TRBJ2-1; TRBD2 aligns across 9 bases. Per germline, CDR1 MNHNY and CDR2 SVGAGI (reference sequence). There are 15 residues in the CDR3. V trimming: 6 bases; J trimming: 3 bases; junction bases outside the gene matches: 6. In DNA, the CDR3 is TGTGCCAGCAGATCCGGGACTAGCAGCTACAATGAGCAGTTCTTC. It specifies CASRSGTSSYNEQFF.

This CDR3 is CASSIGGQGNTEAFF. CDR3 sequence (DNA): TGTGCCAGTAGTATAGGGGGACAGGGGAACACTGAAGCTTTCTTT. This chain joins TRBV19 and TRBJ1-1, with 9 bases that match TRBD1. Germline V gene data show CDR1 as LNHDA and CDR2 as SQIVND (reference sequence). The V gene end was trimmed by 1 base and the J gene end by 1 base; junction bases not matched to a gene: 1. The CDR3 runs 15 residues.

V gene TRBV18 combines with J gene TRBJ1-2; 8 bases are a match to TRBD1. The CDR3 sequence is 15 residues long. In germline, CDR1 is KGHSH, CDR2 LQKENI. Trimming at V came to 4 bases and at J to 7 bases, leaving 11 bases not matched to a gene. CDR3 region: CASSRPDRGKGGYTF. The CDR3 region has the DNA TGTGCCAGCTCACGTCCCGACAGGGGTAAGGGTGGCTACACCTTC.

The chain couples TRBV19 to TRBJ2-1, with D tentatively TRBD1 (6 bases). V shed 8 bases and J shed 4 bases, with 9 bases lying between them. There are 12 residues in the CDR3. Looked up from germline, CDR1 is LNHDA and CDR2 is SQIVND (reference sequence). As DNA, the CDR3 is TGTGCCAGTGAGGGGGTTTACAATGAGCAGTTCTTC. Its translation is CASEGVYNEQFF.

This clone was seen more than once but under ten times. The chain carries TRBV5-1 and TRBJ1-2, with a tentative D call TRBD1 (5 bases). The length of the CDR3 is 13 residues. The germline gives CDR1 SGHRS, CDR2 YFSETQ. The germline V and J ends were trimmed by 0 bases and 6 bases, with 9 bases remaining between them. The CDR3 loop is CASSLGREDGYTF. The CDR3 DNA reads TGCGCCAGCAGCTTGGGCAGGGAGGATGGCTACACCTTC.

Concerning this clone: Germline and junction disagree at one end, which may indicate a read error. V and J are TRBV12-5 and TRBJ2-2, with 7 nucleotides matching TRBD1. Germline V gene lookup returns CDR1 LGHNT and CDR2 FRNRAP. The CDR3 loop spans 14 amino acids. The CDR3 protein is CASDLTGFTGELFF. The DNA for the CDR3 is TGTGCTAGTGATTTGACAGGGTTCACCGGGGAGCTGTTTTTT.

The chain carries TRBV10-3 and TRBJ1-4; possible D gene TRBD1, 5 bases. V lost 6 bases to trimming and J lost 8 bases, with 13 bases between them. The CDR3 is made up of 13 amino acids. Germline lookup yields CDR1 ENHRY and CDR2 SYGVKD. The CDR3 loop is CAISLTVFEKLFF. CDR3 in DNA: TGTGCCATCAGCCTGACAGTTTTCGAAAAACTGTTTTTT.

This chain joins TRBV15 and TRBJ1-1; possible D gene TRBD1, 6 bases. Trimming left V 0 bases short and J 4 bases short, with 9 bases between. Germline V gene data show CDR1 as LNHNV and CDR2 as YYDKDF (reference sequence). The CDR3 has 14 amino acids. For the CDR3, the DNA is TGTGCCACCAGCAGAGAGGGAGGGGGCACTGAAGCTTTCTTT. Translation: CATSREGGGTEAFF.

The gene calls are TRBV6-1 and TRBJ1-1, with D perhaps TRBD1 (5 bases). CDR3 length: 15 amino acids. Germline CDR1 is MNHNS and CDR2 is SASEGT. V was trimmed by 2 bases and J by 1 base, leaving 11 bases between them. The DNA for the CDR3 is TGTGCCAGCAGTGAATGGAGGGACGCGAACACTGAAGCTTTCTTT. Its translation: CASSEWRDANTEAFF.

The V and J genes are TRBV7-6 and TRBJ1-2; a possible D gene is TRBD1 (5 bases). The V gene lost 1 base and the J gene lost 3 bases, with 18 bases spanning the gap. Germline V CDR1 and CDR2: SGHVS, FNYEAQ. The CDR3 covers 17 residues. The CDR3 bases are TGTGCCAGCAGCTTAGTATCGGACCCCTCAGGGTACTATGGCTACACCTTC. As protein: CASSLVSDPSGYYGYTF. Complete variable domain (other parts from reference TRBV7-6 and TRBJ1-2): GAGVSQSPRYKVTKRGQDVALRCDPISGHVSLYWYRQALGQGPEFLTYFNYEAQQDKSGLPNDRFSAERPEGSISTLTIQRTEQRDSAMYRCASSLVSDPSGYYGYTFGSGTRLTVV.

The chain combines TRBV7-9 with TRBJ2-7; tentatively, D is TRBD2 (5 bases). The CDR3 length is 11 residues. Trimming took off 8 bases at V and 7 bases at J, with 12 bases between the two ends. CDR1 and CDR2 (germline): SEHNR, FQNEAQ (reference sequence). CDR3 amino acids: CASGRGGEQYF. In DNA form, the CDR3 reads TGTGCCAGCGGTAGAGGCGGGGAGCAGTACTTC.

The J gene is TRBJ1-4, the V gene TRBV7-9; 8 positions agree with TRBD1. The germline CDR1 and CDR2 sequences are SEHNR and FQNEAQ (reference sequence). After removal of 1 base from V and 5 bases from J, the junction contained 3 bases not matched to a gene. This CDR3 contains 15 residues. The DNA for the CDR3 is TGTGCCAGCAGCTTAGTCCGGACAGGGAATGAAAAACTGTTTTTT. It translates to CASSLVRTGNEKLFF.

This clone was observed a single time. The CDR3 loop is CASRTTGTPSAGYTF. The DNA of the CDR3 is TGTGCCAGTAGGACGACAGGTACCCCCTCGGCTGGCTACACCTTC. The V and J genes are TRBV19 and TRBJ1-2, with D tentatively TRBD1 (6 bases). Germline V gene lookup returns CDR1 LNHDA and CDR2 SQIVND (reference sequence). The CDR3 spans 15 residues. Between the trimmed V and J ends, which lost 6 bases and 7 bases, there was a span of 21 bases.

This clone was counted between two and nine times. The chain employs TRBV12-5 and TRBJ2-3; TRBD2 matches 14 bases. Germline CDR1 LGHNT, CDR2 FRNRAP. The CDR3 has 21 amino acids. The V gene end was trimmed by 0 bases and the J gene end by 3 bases; junction bases not matched to a gene: 14. The CDR3 nucleotides read TGTGCTAGTGGTTTGGTCTCCCTGGGACTAGCGGGAGCTGTAGGGACAGATACGCAGTATTTT. It specifies CASGLVSLGLAGAVGTDTQYF.